This T cell receptor beta chain came from a study of T cells in Graves' hyperthyroidism and ophthalmopathy. Study-wide points: Appearing also in blood were most of the thyroid clonotypes expanded above 0.001.

This clonotype occurred many times. Antigen unknown. Lactation, pregnancy, other autoimmune disease or uncontrolled infection led to exclusion of patients. Together with thyroid ultrasound, orbital computed tomography, serum thyroxine and TRAb, clinical symptoms were used for diagnoses. PBMCs were sourced from more than 7.5 ml fresh peripheral blood. TCR beta CDR3 sequences were amplified from RNA transcripts. HTBI primers were the set used in a first-round RT-PCR of the TCR CDR3. From the multiplex PCR reads, TCRdb called clonotypes with MiXCR, one entry per CDR3 protein. The table has under 400,000 distinct CDR3 sequences, around a sixth seen once. The germline gives CDR1 SNHLY, CDR2 FYNNEI. This CDR3 spans 16 amino acids. V shed 7 bases and J 6 bases; nucleotides not matched to a gene: 15.

The V and J genes are TRBV2 and TRBJ2-1, with 7 positions matching TRBD2. Sequencing used blood. This sequence was found in a man aged 25-45 years with Graves' hyperthyroidism. CDR3 region: CASTPRGVGPLNEQFF. The CDR3 DNA reads TGTGCCAGCACCCCCCGGGGGGTAGGCCCTCTCAATGAGCAGTTCTTC.